A selection of T cell receptor beta chains follows, all from one sample in a study of cytomegalovirus exposure and HLA in healthy donors. Method: immunoSEQ multiplex PCR; TCRdb's copy keeps in-frame clones and lacks some. The sample has 90,000 to 100,000 clones, approximately 78% seen once; the top ten hold about 1.5%. Material: PBMCs. Receptors originate from a man aged 35-49 years in good health and CMV-seronegative. Both conserved end residues are part of each CDR3. The D gene is left open where the match is weak. Some rows have no size entry. The others give once, few or many, or a class for an expanded clone.

J gene | clone size | D gene | V gene | CDR3 protein | CDR3 DNA
TRBJ1-1 | - | - | TRBV16 | CASSQLQGTEAFF | TGTGCCAGCAGCCAACTACAGGGCACTGAAGCTTTCTTT
TRBJ2-1 | - | TRBD2 | TRBV30 | CAWESGTSGGPEQFF | TGTGCCTGGGAATCCGGGACTAGCGGGGGGCCAGAGCAGTTCTTC
TRBJ2-2 | - | - | TRBV7-9 | CASSLGQTGELFF | TGTGCCAGCAGCCTCGGACAGACCGGGGAGCTGTTTTTT
TRBJ1-2 | - | - | TRBV27 | CASSPLPFRGYGYTF | TGTGCCAGCAGTCCGCTACCCTTTCGAGGCTATGGCTACACCTTC
TRBJ1-5 | - | - | TRBV27 | CASRGQGNQPQHF | TGTGCCAGCAGGGGCCAGGGCAATCAGCCCCAGCATTTT
TRBJ2-7 | once | TRBD1 | TRBV6-5 | CASGPTGGREQYF | TGTGCCAGCGGGCCGACAGGGGGGAGGGAGCAGTACTTC
TRBJ2-1 | - | - | TRBV5-1 | CASSLDTGYNEQFF | TGCGCCAGCAGCTTGGATACGGGATACAATGAGCAGTTCTTC
TRBJ1-5 | - | TRBD1 | TRBV18 | CASSPQGSNQPQHF | TGTGCCAGCTCTCCACAGGGGAGCAATCAGCCCCAGCATTTT
TRBJ1-6 | - | - | TRBV5-1 | CASSFTGASYNSPLHF | TGCGCCAGCAGCTTTACAGGAGCTTCCTATAATTCACCCCTCCACTTT
TRBJ1-2 | few | - | TRBV23-1 | CASSQSRENGYTF | TGCGCCAGCAGTCAATCCAGGGAAAATGGCTACACCTTC
TRBJ2-1 | once | TRBD2 | TRBV6-9 | CASSTERGGSYNEQFF | TGTGCCAGCAGCACCGAGCGGGGCGGCTCCTACAATGAGCAGTTCTTC
TRBJ1-1 | - | - | TRBV7-9 | CATSGGTEAFF | TGTGCTACAAGCGGGGGCACTGAAGCTTTCTTT
TRBJ1-1 | - | - | TRBV2 | CAILRGETEAFF | TGTGCCATCCTCAGGGGTGAAACTGAAGCTTTCTTT
TRBJ2-5 | - | - | TRBV14 | CASSLHGTADQETQYF | TGTGCCAGCAGCCTGCACGGGACTGCAGACCAAGAGACCCAGTACTTC
TRBJ1-5 | - | TRBD1 | TRBV29-1 | CSVSRGQNQPQHF | TGCAGCGTTAGCAGGGGGCAGAATCAGCCCCAGCATTTT
TRBJ2-2 | once | - | TRBV5-4 | CASSGGTVPTGELFF | TGTGCCAGCAGCGGAGGGACAGTCCCCACCGGGGAGCTGTTTTTT
TRBJ2-1 | - | - | TRBV7-3 | CASSGHSGYSYNEQFF | TGTGCCAGCAGCGGACACTCGGGTTACTCCTACAATGAGCAGTTCTTC
TRBJ2-3 | - | TRBD2 | TRBV4-2 | CASSETSGGAFFVDTQYF | TGTGCCAGCAGCGAGACTAGCGGGGGGGCCTTTTTTGTAGATACGCAGTATTTT
TRBJ2-3 | - | TRBD1 | TRBV7-3 | CASSPQGASTDTQYF | TGTGCCAGCAGCCCACAGGGGGCGAGCACAGATACGCAGTATTTT
TRBJ1-2 | - | - | TRBV6-5 | CASSYSRTSGYTF | TGTGCCAGCAGTTACTCGAGGACAAGTGGCTACACCTTC
TRBJ1-1 | - | TRBD1 | TRBV27 | CASSLWTGSTEAFF | TGTGCCAGCAGTCTATGGACAGGGAGCACTGAAGCTTTCTTT
TRBJ1-1 | - | - | TRBV6-5 | CASRRGRGTEAFF | TGTGCCAGCAGAAGGGGGAGAGGGACTGAAGCTTTCTTT
TRBJ2-1 | - | TRBD1 | TRBV6-1 | CASTPGQGINEQFF | TGTGCCAGCACGCCGGGACAGGGAATCAATGAGCAGTTCTTC
TRBJ2-6 | - | - | TRBV25-1 | CASSVSGANVLTF | TGTGCCAGCAGTGTTTCGGGGGCCAACGTCCTGACTTTC
TRBJ2-1 | - | - | TRBV6-1 | CASREANSPNNEQFF | TGTGCCAGCAGGGAGGCCAACAGCCCCAACAATGAGCAGTTCTTC
TRBJ1-4 | - | - | TRBV15 | CATSRPQVGRRGEKLFF | TGTGCCACCAGCAGACCACAAGTCGGGAGGAGGGGTGAAAAACTGTTTTTT
TRBJ1-1 | few | TRBD1 | TRBV5-4 | CASSFWDRVLLAEAFF | TGTGCCAGCAGCTTTTGGGACAGGGTCCTTCTGGCTGAAGCTTTCTTT
TRBJ2-3 | once | - | TRBV7-9 | CASSLARGKGDTQYF | TGTGCCAGCAGCCTCGCCCGGGGGAAGGGGGATACGCAGTATTTT
TRBJ2-7 | - | - | TRBV7-9 | CASSLDRSSYEQYF | TGTGCCAGCAGCTTAGATAGGAGCTCCTACGAGCAGTACTTC
TRBJ2-2 | once | TRBD1 | TRBV7-6 | CASSLRQGAGTGELFF | TGTGCCAGCAGCTTGAGGCAGGGGGCGGGGACCGGGGAGCTGTTTTTT
TRBJ1-2 | - | TRBD1 | TRBV28 | CASSLTGQGIYGYTF | TGTGCCAGCAGTTTAACGGGACAGGGCATCTATGGCTACACCTTC
TRBJ2-6 | - | - | TRBV7-2 | CASSPYNSGANVLTF | TGTGCCAGCAGCCCTTACAACTCTGGGGCCAACGTCCTGACTTTC
TRBJ1-4 | - | - | TRBV2 | CASSETKTRDEKLFF | TGTGCCAGCAGTGAAACCAAGACTCGGGATGAAAAACTGTTTTTT
TRBJ2-3 | - | - | TRBV9 | CASTPLGARADTQYF | TGTGCCAGCACCCCATTGGGGGCGAGGGCAGATACGCAGTATTTT
TRBJ2-3 | - | TRBD2 | TRBV9 | CASSVGIAGRTDTQYF | TGTGCCAGCAGCGTAGGTATAGCGGGGAGAACAGATACGCAGTATTTT
TRBJ1-2 | - | - | TRBV7-2 | CASSLEGWPPGSYTF | TGTGCCAGCAGCTTAGAGGGTTGGCCACCGGGGAGCTACACCTTC
TRBJ1-2 | - | - | TRBV5-1 | CASSSPGGRDNYGYTF | TGCGCCAGCAGCTCCCCGGGGGGCAGGGACAACTATGGCTACACCTTC
TRBJ2-5 | - | - | TRBV9 | CASSVEAGPQETQYF | TGTGCCAGCAGCGTAGAGGCAGGGCCCCAAGAGACCCAGTACTTC
TRBJ2-2 | - | TRBD1 | TRBV7-9 | CASSSPGQGPNTGELFF | TGTGCCAGCAGCTCACCCGGACAGGGCCCGAACACCGGGGAGCTGTTTTTT
TRBJ2-7 | - | TRBD1 | TRBV7-9 | CASSLNLDRNSYEQYF | TGTGCCAGCAGCCTCAACTTGGACAGGAACTCCTACGAGCAGTACTTC
TRBJ2-7 | - | TRBD2 | TRBV27 | CASRGPGLAYEQYF | TGTGCCAGCAGAGGGCCGGGACTAGCGTACGAGCAGTACTTC
TRBJ1-1 | - | - | TRBV20-1 | CSRRLTEAFF | TGCAGCCGGAGATTAACTGAAGCTTTCTTT
TRBJ1-1 | - | - | TRBV7-8 | CASSLIQGNTEAFF | TGTGCCAGCAGCTTAATACAGGGAAACACTGAAGCTTTCTTT
TRBJ2-7 | - | - | TRBV27 | CASSLYASDEQYF | TGTGCCAGCAGTTTATACGCGAGCGACGAGCAGTACTTC
TRBJ1-1 | - | - | TRBV30 | CALDQGGTEAFF | TGTGCCTTAGACCAGGGTGGCACTGAAGCTTTCTTT
TRBJ1-4 | - | TRBD1 | TRBV5-1 | CASSFSNRGGKLFF | TGCGCCAGCAGCTTTTCGAACAGGGGGGGGAAACTGTTTTTT
TRBJ2-5 | once | TRBD1 | TRBV7-6 | CASSSSPGQRQETQYF | TGTGCCAGCAGCTCTAGCCCGGGACAGAGACAAGAGACCCAGTACTTC
TRBJ2-3 | - | TRBD1 | TRBV18 | CASSHDRGRGDTQYF | TGTGCCAGCTCACACGACAGGGGGCGAGGGGATACGCAGTATTTT
TRBJ2-2 | - | - | TRBV7-6 | CACVRQAANTGELFF | TGTGCCTGCGTCCGACAGGCAGCGAACACCGGGGAGCTGTTTTTT
TRBJ2-1 | - | - | TRBV12-5 | CASGLGVRSDNEQFF | TGTGCTAGTGGTTTGGGAGTACGTTCGGACAATGAGCAGTTCTTC
TRBJ2-7 | - | - | TRBV6-6 | CASSWTDSEQYF | TGTGCCAGCAGTTGGACAGACTCTGAGCAGTACTTC
TRBJ2-7 | - | TRBD2 | TRBV29-1 | CSVWGGLSAGEQYF | TGCAGCGTCTGGGGGGGACTGTCGGCCGGCGAGCAGTACTTC
TRBJ1-6 | - | - | TRBV9 | CASSVWDKNSPLHF | TGTGCCAGCAGCGTTTGGGACAAGAATTCACCCCTCCACTTT
TRBJ1-3 | - | - | TRBV9 | CASSAGTYGNTIYF | TGTGCCAGCAGCGCCGGGACATATGGAAACACCATATATTTT
TRBJ2-7 | - | TRBD1 | TRBV6-9 | CASSYEVVGDRSYEQYF | TGTGCCAGCAGTTACGAGGTTGTTGGGGACAGGAGTTACGAGCAGTACTTC
TRBJ2-5 | once | TRBD1 | TRBV5-1 | CASSLGAGGTEQYF | TGCGCCAGCAGCTTGGGGGCAGGGGGCACAGAGCAGTACTTC
TRBJ1-3 | - | - | TRBV6-1 | CASSVTWFSGNTIYF | TGTGCCAGCAGTGTTACTTGGTTCTCTGGAAACACCATATATTTT
TRBJ2-7 | once | - | TRBV7-3 | CASSPQGSPYEQYF | TGTGCCAGCAGCCCGCAGGGTAGTCCCTACGAGCAGTACTTC
TRBJ1-1 | - | - | TRBV9 | CASSVGRGTEAFF | TGTGCCAGCAGCGTAGGGAGGGGCACTGAAGCTTTCTTT
TRBJ2-5 | - | TRBD1 | TRBV30 | CAWRRGLRGYQETQYF | TGTGCCTGGAGAAGGGGGCTCCGCGGGTATCAAGAGACCCAGTACTTC